Listed here is a single T cell receptor (beta chain). This sample stems from a study of T cell repertoires in aging, cancer and after chemotherapy. Study background: Clear clonal overlap appeared across healthy donor samples taken over several months to years.

Amplification of TCR beta used genomic DNA extracted from peripheral blood. A mixed TRB-A/B primer pool amplified rearranged TRB by multiplex touch-down PCR. TCRdb re-called the multiplex PCR reads through MiXCR, storing one row per CDR3 protein. The sample contains under 7,500 distinct CDR3 sequences, 25% to 30% of which appear only once. The ends were cut back, 0 bases at V and 9 bases at J, with 6 bases in the middle. The CDR3 runs 12 residues. CDR1 and CDR2 (germline): SEHNR, FQNEAQ (reference sequence). The receptor's source is a human donor in good health. This chain connects TRBV7-9 to TRBJ2-1; D tentatively reads TRBD1 or TRBD2 (5 bases each). The sample consisted of blood. Written as DNA, the CDR3 is TGTGCCAGCAGCTTAGCAGGGACTGAGCAGTTCTTC. Its translation is CASSLAGTEQFF.